Listed here are 13 T cell receptor beta chains from one sample, sequenced in a study of T cells in Graves' hyperthyroidism and ophthalmopathy. Amplification of TCR beta CDR3 regions was performed using RNA transcripts as template. A first-round RT-PCR of the TCR CDR3 used the HTBI primer set. TCRdb processed the multiplex PCR reads anew with MiXCR; each CDR3 protein has one entry. The data hold some 650,000 distinct CDR3 sequences, with approximately 16% observed a single time. Sequencing was carried out using blood. The receptors were sampled from a woman between 35 and 50 years old with Graves' ophthalmopathy.

This clonotype was detected only a few times. The rearrangement uses TRBV28 and TRBJ1-2; no definite D call. Germline CDR1 MDHEN, CDR2 SYDVKM. V was shortened by 5 bases and J by 8 bases, with 21 bases between the two germline ends. The CDR3 runs 15 residues. The CDR3 bases are TGTGCCAGCAGTCTCCAACTCCCGACGCTACGGGGCTACACCTTC. This translates into CASSLQLPTLRGYTF.

V usage is TRBV12-3 or TRBV12-4 and J usage is TRBJ2-1; 9 nucleotides match TRBD1. V was clipped by 5 bases and J by 8 bases; unmatched bases: 4. This CDR3 is built from 13 residues. The CDR3 DNA reads TGTGCCAGCAGTCCCTGGACAGGGGATGAGCAGTTCTTC. It is translated as CASSPWTGDEQFF.

This chain links TRBV7-3 with TRBJ2-2; D uncertain. Germline V CDR1 and CDR2: SGHTA, FQGTGA. V shed 1 base and J shed 0 bases, with 6 bases lying between them. The CDR3 length is 15 residues. CDR3 nucleotides: TGTGCCAGCAGCTTAAGCCTAGCGAACACCGGGGAGCTGTTTTTT. Protein sequence: CASSLSLANTGELFF.

The chain combines TRBV28 with TRBJ2-5; 16 bases are shared with TRBD2. CDR3 length equals 16 residues. Germline values: CDR1 MDHEN, CDR2 SYDVKM. Unmatched junction bases numbered 3, after V lost 5 bases and J lost 3 bases. This CDR3 reads CASSPGLAGGEETQYF. CDR3 nucleotides: TGTGCCAGCAGTCCGGGACTAGCGGGAGGGGAAGAGACCCAGTACTTC.

The V and J genes are TRBV2 and TRBJ2-1, with unresolved D. Germline V gives CDR1 SNHLY, CDR2 FYNNEI. The CDR3 consists of 13 residues. Trimming left V 3 bases short and J 6 bases short, with 9 bases between. CDR3 sequence (DNA): TGTGCCAGCAGTGAGGCCCATCTCAATGAGCAGTTCTTC. It specifies CASSEAHLNEQFF.

Of note for this clonotype: This may arise from a read error, as a much more abundant clone is one base away. The gene calls are TRBV2 and TRBJ2-1; 9 bases map to TRBD1. This CDR3 contains 15 residues. Germline V lookup: CDR1 SNHLY, CDR2 FYNNEI. The ends lost 11 bases at V and 1 base at J; junction bases unmatched: 9. The CDR3 here is CAGGQTGGSYNEQFF. DNA of the CDR3: TGTGCCGGCGGCCAGACAGGGGGATCCTACAATGAGCAGTTCTTC.

The rearrangement joins TRBV30 to TRBJ2-3, with D perhaps being TRBD1 or TRBD2 (5 bases each). The CDR3 runs to 15 residues. Per germline, CDR1 GTSNPN and CDR2 SVGIG (reference sequence). V was cut by 2 bases and J by 1 base, with 13 bases left in between. The CDR3 is CAWSNTLGGTDTQYF. CDR3 sequence (DNA): TGTGCCTGGAGTAACACTCTGGGGGGCACAGATACGCAGTATTTT.

This clonotype appeared a few times. The genes are TRBV6-1 and TRBJ2-3; 10 bases match TRBD1. Germline CDR1 MNHNS, CDR2 SASEGT. Germline trimming cut 6 bases from V and 8 bases from J; bases unmatched to any gene: 14. This CDR3 contains 16 residues. In DNA form, the CDR3 reads TGTGCCAGCAGGAAGGACAGGGGGTCCCCCCCGGGTACGCAGTATTTT. This translates into CASRKDRGSPPGTQYF.

Of note for this clonotype: Just one base apart from a much larger clone, this may be a read error. The genes are TRBV10-3 and TRBJ1-1, with D possibly TRBD1 on 6 matching bases. Germline V CDR1 and CDR2: ENHRY, SYGVKD. The V and J ends lost 8 bases and 6 bases respectively, with 13 bases between them. This CDR3 has 12 residues. The CDR3 region is CAIEGETPEAFF. CDR3 DNA sequence: TGTGCCATCGAGGGGGAGACTCCTGAAGCTTTCTTT.

This clonotype was seen at least ten times. V gene TRBV6-2 or TRBV6-3 combines with J gene TRBJ2-1; possible D gene TRBD2, 5 bases. CDR1 is MNHEY, CDR2 SVGEGT, per germline. This CDR3 region has 16 residues. V lost 5 bases, J lost 2 bases, and 16 bases lay in between. The chain's CDR3 is CASSPLGGDTYNEQFF. In DNA form, the CDR3 reads TGTGCCAGCAGTCCCCTCGGAGGAGATACCTACAATGAGCAGTTCTTC.

This clonotype came up many times. This chain links TRBV12-3 or TRBV12-4 with TRBJ2-1; tentative D call: TRBD2 (6 bases). CDR3 length: 20 residues. The V and J ends lost 5 bases and 1 base respectively, with 27 bases between them. The CDR3 DNA follows: TGTGCCAGCAGTCCCCCCCTCAGGGCTAGCGCATTCGTTTCCTACAATGAGCAGTTCTTC. Protein sequence: CASSPPLRASAFVSYNEQFF.

The V and J genes are TRBV24-1 and TRBJ2-7; D may be TRBD1 or TRBD2 (6 bases each). V dropped 12 bases and J dropped 1 base, with 21 bases sitting between them. This CDR3 has 15 residues. Per the germline V gene, CDR1 is KGHDR and CDR2 is SFDVKD. CDR3 residues: CAPSGAAGPSYEQYF. The DNA for the CDR3 is TGTGCCCCTTCAGGGGCAGCGGGTCCATCCTACGAGCAGTACTTC.

The chain recombines TRBV27 with TRBJ2-5, with D unclear. Germline CDR1 is MNHEY and CDR2 is SMNVEV (reference sequence). The CDR3 extends over 14 amino acids. With 7 bases removed from V and 5 bases from J, the gap between germline ends came to 17 bases. CDR3 amino acids: CASKTSGVFETQYF. The CDR3 nucleotides are TGTGCCAGCAAAACGAGTGGCGTCTTCGAGACCCAGTACTTC.